One and the same sample provided the 7 T cell receptor beta chains below, sequenced in a study of blood T cell repertoires in COVID-19. The assay was immunoSEQ multiplex PCR, and TCRdb's table has in-frame clones only and misses some. Of tens of thousands of clones listed, 79% were seen once; the top ten hold about 26%. Sequenced: peripheral blood. These TCRs come from a man between 60 and 75 years old with active or convalescent COVID-19.

This chain links TRBV10-3 with TRBJ2-5, with D tentatively TRBD2 (5 bases). Trimming left V 10 bases short and J 5 bases short, with 14 bases between. CDR3 length: 12 residues. Germline assignment: CDR1 ENHRY and CDR2 SYGVKD. The CDR3 protein is CATQAGLETQYF. In DNA form, the CDR3 reads TGTGCCACCCAGGCCGGACTTGAGACCCAGTACTTC.

This clone has only a few counts. The rearrangement uses TRBV9 and TRBJ1-2, with 7 bases identical to TRBD1. CDR1 and CDR2 (germline): SGDLS, YYNGEE. This CDR3 spans 14 amino acids. Trimming took 3 bases from V and 2 from J; bases not matched to a gene: 4. CDR3 residues: CASSGGGRNYGYTF. As DNA, the CDR3 is TGTGCCAGCAGCGGAGGGGGCCGGAACTATGGCTACACCTTC.

This sequence joins TRBV28 and TRBJ1-2, with D possibly TRBD1 on 5 matching bases. There are 12 residues in the CDR3. Germline V gene lookup returns CDR1 MDHEN and CDR2 SYDVKM. Deletions cut 5 bases from V and 8 bases from J, with 12 bases between. In DNA, the CDR3 is TGTGCCAGCAGTGGGGCCCCGAGGGGCTACACCTTC. Encoded protein: CASSGAPRGYTF.

CDR3 residues: CASSPGTSPNTGELFF. In nucleotides, the CDR3 is TGCGCCAGCAGCCCAGGGACTAGCCCGAACACCGGGGAGCTGTTTTTT. The chain has TRBV4-1 and TRBJ2-2; 9 bases are shared with TRBD2. CDR1 is MGHRA and CDR2 is YSYEKL in the germline V gene. CDR3 length: 16 residues. J lost 0 bases, V lost 4 bases, and 3 bases had no gene match.

This clone appeared a few times. The rearrangement links TRBV6-6 to TRBJ2-4, with 8 bases aligning to TRBD2. V lost 7 bases, J lost 0 bases, and 5 bases stayed unmatched. There are 15 residues in the CDR3. In germline, CDR1 is MNHNY, CDR2 SVGAGI (reference sequence). The CDR3 is CASTAGGLAKNIQYF. CDR3 bases: TGTGCCAGCACTGCGGGAGGCCTAGCCAAAAACATTCAGTACTTC.

V gene TRBV5-5 combines with J gene TRBJ1-3, with 7 nucleotides matching TRBD1. The V and J ends lost 4 bases and 0 bases, in that order; junction bases with no gene match: 10. Germline lookup yields CDR1 SGHKS and CDR2 YYEKEE (reference sequence). This CDR3 has 17 residues. The CDR3: CASSVWIGGFSGNTIYF. Here the CDR3 DNA reads TGTGCCAGCAGCGTGTGGATAGGGGGCTTCTCTGGAAACACCATATATTTT.

The chain carries TRBV28 and TRBJ1-6, with 9 bases lining up with TRBD1. There are 15 residues in the CDR3. From germline, CDR1 is MDHEN and CDR2 SYDVKM. The CDR3 nucleotides are TGTGTCAGTAATTTACAGGGGGCGGATAATTCACCCCTCCACTTT. Its translation: CVSNLQGADNSPLHF.